The 18 T cell receptor beta chains below were found in one sample sequenced in a study of T cells generated in artificial thymic organoids. Semi-nested PCR with reverse primers in the TRAC or TRBC constant regions amplified each chain separately. One entry per CDR3 protein, called by TCRdb with MiXCR from the 5' RACE reads. The table includes 7,000 to 8,500 distinct CDR3 sequences, about 24% detected once. The organoids combined MS5 murine stromal cells carrying human DLL1 with human hematopoietic stem and progenitor cells. Residual T cells were removed by FACS sorting CD34+CD3- progenitor cells before seeding the organoids. No cognate antigen is known for these TCRs. The specimen sequenced was naive CD8+ T cells grown in artificial thymic organoids from cord blood stem and progenitor cells. The subset is: CD3+TCRalphabeta+CD8SP T cells; for blood, CD45RO-CCR7+ naive CD8+ T cells. The origin of the receptors is a human donor who gave cord blood stem cells for thymic organoid culture, a cardiac surgery patient who gave postnatal thymus, or a blood donor (not recorded which).

A word on this clonotype: Given a much more abundant clone one base away, this may be a read error. The chain links TRBV27 to TRBJ2-2; 9 bases align to TRBD2. CDR3 length: 15 residues. Per germline, CDR1 MNHEY and CDR2 SMNVEV (reference sequence). CDR3 residues: CASGSRRGGLGEPFF. Written as DNA, the CDR3 is TGTGCCAGCGGTTCGCGGCGGGGGGGCCTCGGGGAGCCGTTTTTT.

The table lists this clonotype with a count of one. This clone may be a read error of a much larger clone one base away. The V call is TRBV7-8, the J call TRBJ2-7; D remains ambiguous. The CDR3 loop spans 11 amino acids. Germline CDR1 is SGHVS and CDR2 is FQNEAQ. For the CDR3, the DNA is TGTGCCAGCAGCTTTTCCTACGAGCGGTACTTC. Protein sequence: CASSFSYERYF.

This CDR3 reads CASSLGHLYGYTF. As DNA, the CDR3 is TGCGCCAGCAGCTTGGGACACCTCTATGGCTACACCTTC. The V gene is TRBV5-1, the J gene TRBJ1-2; D gene uncertain. The CDR3 is 13 residues long. CDR1 is SGHRS, CDR2 YFSETQ, per germline. V was pared by 0 bases and J by 4 bases, with 7 bases between.

This clonotype is medium-sized within its sample. CDR3 residues: CASSLDGGGREKLFF. CDR3 nucleotides: TGCGCCAGCAGCTTGGATGGGGGAGGTCGGGAAAAACTGTTTTTT. V is TRBV5-1 and J is TRBJ1-4, with a possible D match to TRBD1 (5 bases). The CDR3 sequence is 15 residues long. V shed 0 bases and J shed 8 bases, with 14 bases lying between them. Per the germline V gene, CDR1 is SGHRS and CDR2 is YFSETQ.

The genes are TRBV6-2 or TRBV6-3 and TRBJ2-5; maybe TRBD2 (5 bases). CDR1 and CDR2 from the germline V gene are MNHEY and SVGEGT. Between the trimmed V and J ends, which lost 0 bases and 0 bases, there was a span of 11 bases. This CDR3 spans 16 amino acids. CDR3 residues: CASSYSRRTYQETQYF. CDR3 nucleotide sequence: TGTGCCAGCAGTTACTCAAGGAGGACGTACCAAGAGACCCAGTACTTC.

This clonotype ranks as medium-sized. The chain carries TRBV9 and TRBJ2-6, with a tentative D call TRBD2 (5 bases). The CDR3 consists of 16 residues. V was shortened by 0 bases and J by 4 bases, with 11 bases between the two germline ends. The germline V gene has CDR1 SGDLS and CDR2 YYNGEE. The CDR3 here is CASSVGGGMGANVLTF. The DNA of the CDR3 is TGTGCCAGCAGCGTAGGCGGAGGTATGGGGGCCAACGTCCTGACTTTC.

This clonotype was seen a single time. The chain has TRBV7-9 and TRBJ1-1; D is unclear. The V gene lost 2 bases and the J gene lost 5 bases, with 15 bases spanning the gap. Germline loops: CDR1 SEHNR, CDR2 FQNEAQ (reference sequence). The CDR3 extends over 15 amino acids. CDR3 in DNA: TGTGCCAGCAGCTTACCCGTCGTCCTTGGGACTGAAGCTTTCTTT. Amino acids: CASSLPVVLGTEAFF.

Note on this clonotype: Given a much more abundant clone one base away, this may be a read error. The chain links TRBV5-1 to TRBJ1-2; D gene ambiguous. The germline CDR1 and CDR2 sequences are SGHRS and YFSETQ. The CDR3 contains 12 residues. This chain's CDR3 is CASSLGYYGHTF. CDR3 in DNA: TGCGCCAGCAGCTTGGGATACTATGGCCACACCTTC.

By frequency in the sample, this clonotype is medium-sized. The chain uses TRBV12-3 or TRBV12-4 and TRBJ2-7; 12 positions match TRBD1. The CDR3 is 16 residues long. V dropped 1 base and J dropped 2; count of bases not matched to a gene: 3. The CDR3 DNA is TGTGCCAGCAGTTTAGACGGGACAGGGGGCGCCTACGAGCAGTACTTC. Translating gives CASSLDGTGGAYEQYF.

By proportion, this clonotype is medium-sized. The gene calls are TRBV24-1 and TRBJ2-5; 7 bases match TRBD1. This CDR3 region has 14 residues. With 5 bases clipped from V and 5 bases from J, the junction kept 7 bases outside the gene matches. Germline lookup yields CDR1 KGHDR and CDR2 SFDVKD. The chain's CDR3 is CATSGQGIGETQYF. In DNA form, the CDR3 reads TGTGCCACCAGTGGACAGGGAATCGGGGAGACCCAGTACTTC.

V usage is TRBV20-1 and J usage is TRBJ2-7; the D gene is possibly TRBD2 (5 bases). The germline V gene encodes CDR1 DFQATT and CDR2 SNEGSKA (reference sequence). The CDR3 loop spans 14 amino acids. V was cut by 1 base and J by 2 bases, with 12 bases left in between. The DNA for the CDR3 is TGCAGTGCTAGAGCACTGGCGGGTGCCTACGAGCAGTACTTC. It encodes CSARALAGAYEQYF.

By frequency in the sample, this clonotype is medium-sized. The genes are TRBV4-3 and TRBJ2-7; TRBD1 might be the D (7 bases). Germline values: CDR1 LGHNA, CDR2 YSLEER. V was cut by 0 bases and J by 2 bases, with 17 bases left in between. CDR3 length equals 17 residues. CDR3 in amino acids: CASSQDRRGQIPYEQYF. DNA of the CDR3: TGCGCCAGCAGCCAAGATAGGAGGGGACAGATCCCCTACGAGCAGTACTTC.

With regard to this clonotype: Here the CDR3 omits its conserved ending phenylalanine or tryptophan, so a read error is the likely source. The chain couples TRBV12-3 or TRBV12-4 to TRBJ2-1; 11 nucleotides line up with TRBD1. This CDR3 is built from 18 residues. Trimming cost V 1 base and J 9 bases; bases outside gene matches: 14. The DNA for the CDR3 is TGTGCCAGCAGTTTAGGGACAGGGGGCCCTAAGAACCCGGGTGAGCAGTTCTCC. It codes for CASSLGTGGPKNPGEQFS.

In this sample, this clonotype is medium-sized. The rearrangement links TRBV6-6 to TRBJ1-2; D remains ambiguous. Germline-derived CDR1 and CDR2 are MNHNY and SVGAGI (reference sequence). This CDR3 comprises 10 residues. V lost 8 bases and J lost 5, with 6 bases in between. As DNA, the CDR3 is TGTGCCAGCCGGCATTATGGCTACACCTTC. Translating it yields CASRHYGYTF.

This clonotype is medium-sized. This sequence joins TRBV7-9 and TRBJ2-2, with D tentatively TRBD1 (5 bases). Trimming left V 2 bases short and J 3 bases short, with 13 bases between. The CDR3 runs to 16 residues. Germline assignment: CDR1 SEHNR and CDR2 FQNEAQ (reference sequence). CDR3 in amino acids: CASSLFRRAHTGELFF. As DNA, the CDR3 is TGTGCCAGCAGCTTATTCCGCAGGGCCCACACCGGGGAGCTGTTTTTT.

Within the sample, this clonotype is medium-sized (0.01 to 0.1%). The J gene is TRBJ2-3, the V gene TRBV4-3; D might be TRBD1 (5 bases). Looked up from germline, CDR1 is LGHNA and CDR2 is YSLEER. There are 16 residues in the CDR3. The V gene lost 4 bases and the J gene lost 6 bases, with 20 bases spanning the gap. The DNA for the CDR3 is TGCGCCAGCAGCCCCAGGGTTCTGATACGTTCTGATACGCAGTATTTT. Residues: CASSPRVLIRSDTQYF.

Within the sample, this clonotype is medium-sized. The chain recombines TRBV7-2 with TRBJ2-1; unclear D gene. Trimming removed 0 bases at V and 3 bases at J, with 6 bases between. Germline V gene sequence: CDR1 SGHTA, CDR2 FQGNSA. This CDR3 contains 14 residues. The CDR3 protein is CASSLAGCYNEQFF. The CDR3 DNA reads TGTGCCAGCAGCTTAGCGGGCTGCTACAATGAGCAGTTCTTC.

V is TRBV18 and J is TRBJ2-3; 7 bases align to TRBD1. The CDR3 has 12 residues. The trim removed 5 bases at V and 5 bases at J, leaving 1 base unmatched. Germline V gene data show CDR1 as KGHSH and CDR2 as LQKENI. DNA for the CDR3: TGTGCCAGCTCATACAGGGGAGATACGCAGTATTTT. It specifies CASSYRGDTQYF. Full variable domain (missing parts from reference TRBV18 and TRBJ2-3): NAGVMQNPRHLVRRRGQEARLRCSPMKGHSHVYWYRQLPEEGLKFMVYLQKENIIDESGMPKERFSAEFPKEGPSILRIQQVVRGDSAAYFCASSYRGDTQYFGPGTRLTVL.